A selection of T cell receptor beta chains follows, all from one sample in a study of T-cell reconstitution after alpha-beta-depleted transplantation in children. TCRdb recomputed calls from the PCR reads with MiXCR, one row per CDR3 protein. The sample includes around 410,000 distinct CDR3 sequences, around 9.9% seen only once; the top ten take roughly 5.5%. Sequences were derived from PBMCs from the stem cell graft donor, sampled from the stem cell graft. Receptors were obtained from a human donor who donated a stem cell graft to a child with acute myeloid leukemia. Each CDR3 is given with its conserved first and last residue. A D gene is named only where the DNA matches it firmly. The listing skips clone size in some rows; elsewhere it reads once, few, many or a size class.

j_call | v_call | clone_size | d_call | cdr3_aa | cdr3_nt
TRBJ1-5 | TRBV20-1 | . | . | CSARDLRDLGNQPQHF | TGCAGTGCTAGAGATCTTCGAGACCTTGGCAATCAGCCCCAGCATTTT
TRBJ2-5 | TRBV12-3/TRBV12-4 | many | . | CASSLGQLETQYF | TGTGCCAGCAGTTTGGGGCAGTTGGAGACCCAGTACTTC
TRBJ2-3 | TRBV20-1 | few | . | CSARPGADTQYF | TGCAGTGCCAGACCGGGCGCAGATACGCAGTATTTT
TRBJ2-4 | TRBV28 | many | TRBD2 | CASSFRPGREINIQYF | TGTGCCAGCAGTTTTCGTCCCGGGAGGGAAATAAACATTCAGTACTTC
TRBJ2-3 | TRBV3-1 | few | TRBD2 | CASGGLAGSTDTQYF | TGTGCCAGCGGGGGACTAGCGGGAAGCACAGATACGCAGTATTTT
TRBJ2-1 | TRBV20-1 | few | TRBD2 | CSARRTGTSGYNEQFF | TGCAGTGCTAGACGAACCGGGACTAGCGGGTACAATGAGCAGTTCTTC
TRBJ1-5 | TRBV27 | few | . | CASSPAGEWDQPQHF | TGTGCCAGCAGTCCTGCAGGGGAATGGGATCAGCCCCAGCATTTT
TRBJ2-3 | TRBV6-5 | many | . | CASNTGEWTDTQYF | TGTGCCAGCAATACTGGAGAATGGACAGATACGCAGTATTTT
TRBJ2-3 | TRBV6-4 | few | . | CASSEGRADTQYF | TGTGCCAGCAGTGAAGGTAGAGCAGATACGCAGTATTTT
TRBJ2-6 | TRBV9 | few | TRBD2 | CASSAGGGSGANVLTF | TGTGCCAGCAGCGCCGGGGGGGGATCTGGGGCCAACGTCCTGACTTTC
TRBJ1-1 | TRBV12-5 | . | . | CACGPPGAEAFF | TGTGCTTGTGGTCCGCCCGGGGCTGAAGCTTTCTTT
TRBJ2-5 | TRBV15 | few | TRBD2 | CATTQKTGTSGKETQYF | TGTGCCACCACCCAAAAAACCGGGACTAGCGGAAAAGAGACCCAGTACTTC
TRBJ2-7 | TRBV20-1 | . | TRBD2 | CSARAGGRFGEQYF | TGCAGTGCTCGCGCGGGAGGAAGGTTTGGCGAGCAGTACTTC
TRBJ1-2 | TRBV7-2 | . | . | CASSSLEQTGYGYTF | TGTGCCAGCAGCTCCCTCGAGCAGACAGGATATGGCTACACCTTC
TRBJ1-3 | TRBV7-9 | . | . | CASSLSGIFGNTIYF | TGTGCCAGCAGCTTATCGGGCATTTTCGGAAACACCATATATTTT
TRBJ1-1 | TRBV4-2 | . | TRBD1 | CASSQPDNRGSEAFF | TGTGCCAGCAGCCAACCCGATAACAGGGGATCTGAAGCTTTCTTT
TRBJ1-1 | TRBV12-3/TRBV12-4 | few | . | CASSFNRVTEAFF | TGTGCCAGCAGTTTCAACAGGGTCACTGAAGCTTTCTTT
TRBJ2-1 | TRBV20-1 | . | TRBD2 | CSARHGTSAGNEQFF | TGCAGTGCTAGACATGGGACTAGCGCCGGAAATGAGCAGTTCTTC
TRBJ2-5 | TRBV7-9 | few | TRBD1 | CASSYRTGVQETQYF | TGTGCCAGCAGCTACAGGACAGGGGTACAAGAGACCCAGTACTTC
TRBJ1-1 | TRBV20-1 | . | . | CSASERDTEAFF | TGCAGTGCTAGCGAACGAGACACTGAAGCTTTCTTT
TRBJ2-1 | TRBV12-3/TRBV12-4 | . | TRBD2 | CASSPTGTRGYNEQFF | TGTGCCAGCAGTCCTACCGGGACTAGGGGATACAATGAGCAGTTCTTC
TRBJ1-5 | TRBV11-2 | few | TRBD1 | CASSLVCDRGRLIRNQPQHF | TGTGCCAGCAGCTTAGTGTGCGACAGGGGGCGCCTTATACGCAATCAGCCCCAGCATTTT
TRBJ2-1 | TRBV7-8 | . | TRBD2 | CASSPRTSGRIYNEQFF | TGTGCCAGCAGCCCACGGACTAGCGGTAGAATCTACAATGAGCAGTTCTTC
TRBJ2-1 | TRBV4-3 | . | . | CASSQDSGGGYNEQFF | TGCGCCAGCAGCCAAGATTCAGGCGGCGGGTACAATGAGCAGTTCTTC
TRBJ1-2 | TRBV12-3/TRBV12-4 | . | . | CASSGGLYYGYTF | TGTGCCAGCTCGGGAGGGCTTTACTATGGCTACACCTTC
TRBJ2-1 | TRBV20-1 | . | TRBD2 | CCARDRFATSGRNEQFF | TGCTGTGCTAGAGATCGGTTTGCGACTAGCGGGAGAAATGAGCAGTTCTTC
TRBJ2-3 | TRBV3-1 | few | TRBD2 | CASSHQLAGPTTHTDTQYF | TGTGCCAGCAGCCACCAACTAGCGGGGCCCACCACCCACACAGATACGCAGTATTTT
TRBJ2-3 | TRBV10-3 | few | . | CAIRDTDTQYF | TGTGCCATCAGAGACACAGATACGCAGTATTTT
TRBJ2-1 | TRBV20-1 | . | TRBD2 | CSAPLLAGGNEQFF | TGCAGTGCCCCGTTACTAGCGGGGGGCAATGAGCAGTTCTTC
TRBJ2-5 | TRBV5-6 | many | TRBD2 | CASSLGLAGGLETQYF | TGTGCCAGCAGCTTGGGACTAGCGGGGGGTCTGGAGACCCAGTACTTC
TRBJ2-1 | TRBV12-3/TRBV12-4 | many | TRBD2 | CASSFGTLRLAGGPHSYNEQFF | TGTGCCAGCAGTTTTGGGACATTACGACTAGCGGGAGGGCCCCACTCCTACAATGAGCAGTTCTTC
TRBJ2-7 | TRBV5-1 | many | . | CASQDVTYEQYF | TGCGCCAGTCAAGATGTAACCTACGAGCAGTACTTC
TRBJ1-1 | TRBV10-3 | few | . | CAISSTWNTEAFF | TGTGCCATCAGTTCTACATGGAACACTGAAGCTTTCTTT
TRBJ1-6 | TRBV7-2 | many | . | CASSLEPRADSPLHF | TGTGCCAGCAGCTTAGAGCCCAGGGCGGATTCACCCCTCCACTTT